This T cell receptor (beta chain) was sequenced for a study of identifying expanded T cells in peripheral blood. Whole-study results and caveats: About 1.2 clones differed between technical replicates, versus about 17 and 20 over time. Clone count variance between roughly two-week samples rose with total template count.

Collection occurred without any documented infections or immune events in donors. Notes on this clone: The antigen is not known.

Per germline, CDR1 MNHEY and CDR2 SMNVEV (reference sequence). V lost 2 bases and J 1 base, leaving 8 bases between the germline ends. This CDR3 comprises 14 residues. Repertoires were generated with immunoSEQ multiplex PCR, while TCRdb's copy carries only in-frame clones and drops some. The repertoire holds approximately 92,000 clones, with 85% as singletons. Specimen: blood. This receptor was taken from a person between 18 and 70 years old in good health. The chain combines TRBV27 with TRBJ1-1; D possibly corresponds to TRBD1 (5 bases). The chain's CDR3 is CASSLVRGNTEAFF. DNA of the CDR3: TGTGCCAGCAGTTTAGTAAGGGGGAACACTGAAGCTTTCTTT.